A single sample is the source of the 25 T cell receptor beta chains below, sequenced in a study of shared T cell receptors in the human thymus. The data were produced by immunoSEQ multiplex PCR, yet TCRdb's version contains in-frame clones alone and is incomplete. This table holds about 660,000 clones, about 87% found once. The sample also formed part of further work on human thymus T cells.

The sequenced sample consisted of thymocytes. The receptor set was obtained from a boy younger than two with a congenital heart defect.

This clone showed up just once. The chain couples TRBV4-3 to TRBJ2-1; 10 nucleotides line up with TRBD2. CDR3 length: 16 residues. Unmatched junction bases numbered 8, after V lost 1 base and J lost 8 bases. Germline CDR1 LGHNA, CDR2 YSLEER. CDR3 DNA: TGCGCCAGCAGCCAAGGGCAGGGGACTAGCGTCTATGAGCAGTTCTTC. This gives the protein CASSQGQGTSVYEQFF.

The chain has TRBV5-1 and TRBJ2-6; D is unclear. The V end was cut by 4 bases, the J end by 4 bases, with 9 bases between. CDR1 and CDR2 from the germline V gene are SGHRS and YFSETQ. The CDR3 is made up of 14 amino acids. For the CDR3, the DNA is TGCGCCAGCAGCCTCCTCTCCGGGGCCAACGTCCTGACTTTC. Protein sequence: CASSLLSGANVLTF.

The chain links TRBV12-5 to TRBJ2-1, with 14 bases lining up with TRBD2. The CDR3 contains 15 residues. Unmatched junction bases numbered 6, after V lost 6 bases and J lost 8 bases. CDR1 and CDR2 (germline): LGHNT, FRNRAP. CDR3 nucleotides: TGTGCTAGTGGCAAGACTAGCGGGAGGGGCGATGAGCAGTTCTTC. This gives the protein CASGKTSGRGDEQFF. Supplemented by reference TRBV12-5 and TRBJ2-1, the full variable domain reads DARVTQTPRHKVTEMGQEVTMRCQPILGHNTVFWYRQTMMQGLELLAYFRNRAPLDDSGMPKDRFSAEMPDATLATLKIQPSEPRDSAVYFCASGKTSGRGDEQFFGPGTRLTVL.

The chain combines TRBV7-9 with TRBJ1-5; TRBD1 is a possible D gene (5 bases). Germline V lookup: CDR1 SEHNR, CDR2 FQNEAQ (reference sequence). The V end was cut by 5 bases, the J end by 9 bases, with 14 bases between. CDR3 length: 13 amino acids. The CDR3 reads CASSDSAQWPQHF. The CDR3 coding sequence is TGTGCCAGCAGCGACAGTGCCCAATGGCCCCAGCATTTT.

This sequence joins TRBV10-1 and TRBJ2-7; D not resolved. The V end was cut by 5 bases, the J end by 2 bases, with 13 bases between. Germline CDR1 WNHNN, CDR2 SYGVQD (reference sequence). The CDR3 sequence is 14 residues long. The CDR3 loop is CASSSTHFPYEQYF. In nucleotides, the CDR3 is TGCGCCAGCAGTTCAACACATTTCCCCTACGAGCAGTACTTC.

This clone was observed a few times. V is TRBV6-6 and J is TRBJ2-1; 9 bases match TRBD2. V lost 6 bases, J lost 2 bases, and 8 bases stayed unmatched. Germline CDR1 and CDR2: MNHNY and SVGAGI (reference sequence). This CDR3 comprises 16 residues. The CDR3 region is CASSQLSGSTYNEQFF. DNA of the CDR3: TGTGCCAGCAGCCAACTTAGCGGGAGCACCTACAATGAGCAGTTCTTC.

CDR3 nucleotides: TGTGCCAGCAGCCAAGATGGCTCGCAAGCCTACAATGAGCAGTTCTTC. It translates to CASSQDGSQAYNEQFF. This chain connects TRBV14 to TRBJ2-1; D is unclear. Germline assignment: CDR1 SGHDN and CDR2 FVKESK. V was shortened by 0 bases and J by 2 bases, with 11 bases between the two germline ends. This CDR3 region has 16 residues.

In DNA form, the CDR3 reads TGTGCCACCAGCAGGAAGGGACCTCCGGAGGGGTACGAGCAGTACTTC. Translation gives CATSRKGPPEGYEQYF. The V call is TRBV15, the J call TRBJ2-7; D might be TRBD2 (6 bases). V was cut by 3 bases and J by 4 bases, with 19 bases left in between. The CDR3 runs 16 residues. From germline, CDR1 is LNHNV and CDR2 YYDKDF (reference sequence).

This clone was detected only once. The chain uses TRBV7-9 and TRBJ2-1, with 14 bases identical to TRBD2. J lost 8 bases, V lost 5 bases, and 11 bases had no gene match. CDR1 SEHNR and CDR2 FQNEAQ come from the germline V gene (reference sequence). There are 17 residues in the CDR3. CDR3 loop: CASSPSFPGLAGDEQFF. Written as DNA, the CDR3 is TGTGCCAGCAGCCCATCCTTCCCGGGACTAGCGGGAGATGAGCAGTTCTTC. The full variable domain, in which reference TRBV7-9 and TRBJ2-1 provide the parts outside the CDR3, is DTGVSQNPRHKITKRGQNVTFRCDPISEHNRLYWYRQTLGQGPEFLTYFQNEAQLEKSRLLSDRFSAERPKGSFSTLEIQRTEQGDSAMYLCASSPSFPGLAGDEQFFGPGTRLTVL.

In DNA form, the CDR3 reads TGTGCCAGCAGATCCCGACAGGGATCCGGGATAGCTGAAGCTTTCTTT. Encoded protein: CASRSRQGSGIAEAFF. The gene calls are TRBV5-4 and TRBJ1-1; TRBD1 matches 7 bases. The CDR3 loop spans 16 amino acids. The V gene end was trimmed by 5 bases and the J gene end by 6 bases; junction bases not matched to a gene: 16. The V gene's germline CDR1 is SGHNT and CDR2 YYREEE (reference sequence).

In DNA, the CDR3 is TGTGCCAGCAGCCAGGATACTAGCGTGGAGACCCAGTACTTC. The encoded protein is CASSQDTSVETQYF. The chain links TRBV4-2 to TRBJ2-5; 7 nucleotides match TRBD2. Germline CDR1 is LGHNA and CDR2 is YNFKEQ. The J segment lost 5 bases and the V segment lost 3 bases, leaving 6 bases of the junction unmatched. The CDR3 runs 14 residues.

The chain employs TRBV29-1 and TRBJ2-3, with 11 bases identical to TRBD1. Germline trimming cut 6 bases from V and 0 bases from J; bases unmatched to any gene: 2. Germline assignment: CDR1 SQVTM and CDR2 ANQGSEA. CDR3 length equals 14 residues. The CDR3 region is CSVGTGGSTDTQYF. In DNA form, the CDR3 reads TGCAGCGTGGGGACAGGGGGTAGCACAGATACGCAGTATTTT.

This sequence joins TRBV10-3 and TRBJ1-2; 10 positions match TRBD1. The CDR3 covers 14 residues. Germline CDR1 is ENHRY and CDR2 is SYGVKD. After removal of 8 bases from V and 4 bases from J, the junction contained 7 bases not matched to a gene. CDR3 residues: CAISTGGSSYGYTF. In DNA form, the CDR3 reads TGTGCCATCTCGACAGGGGGCTCGAGCTATGGCTACACCTTC.

This CDR3 reads CASSPTGAPNYGYTF. For the CDR3, the DNA is TGTGCCAGTAGTCCGACAGGGGCCCCTAACTATGGCTACACCTTC. This chain links TRBV19 with TRBJ1-2; TRBD1 aligns across 8 bases. Per the germline V gene, CDR1 is LNHDA and CDR2 is SQIVND (reference sequence). V dropped 5 bases and J dropped 0; count of bases not matched to a gene: 5. The CDR3 loop spans 15 amino acids.

This chain joins TRBV4-1 and TRBJ2-2, with a possible D match to TRBD2 (5 bases). The CDR3 is made up of 19 amino acids. With 0 bases removed from V and 3 bases from J, the gap between germline ends came to 20 bases. CDR1 is MGHRA and CDR2 is YSYEKL in the germline V gene. CDR3 sequence (DNA): TGCGCCAGCAGCCAAGATAGGAGGCTTGTCAGCCATGACACCGGGGAGCTGTTTTTT. It specifies CASSQDRRLVSHDTGELFF.

The genes are TRBV19 and TRBJ2-1; no clear D gene. CDR3 length: 12 amino acids. Germline loops: CDR1 LNHDA, CDR2 SQIVND (reference sequence). The V and J ends lost 7 bases and 8 bases respectively, with 12 bases between them. In nucleotides, the CDR3 is TGTGCCAGTATCTCCCCTAACGATGAGCAGTTCTTC. Protein: CASISPNDEQFF.

V gene TRBV18 combines with J gene TRBJ2-4; D is ambiguous. There are 11 residues in the CDR3. In germline, CDR1 is KGHSH, CDR2 LQKENI. Between the trimmed V and J ends, which lost 5 bases and 11 bases, there was a span of 10 bases. The chain's CDR3 is CASSLTAVQYF. The DNA for the CDR3 is TGTGCCAGCTCATTAACTGCGGTTCAGTACTTC.

This clone was seen a few times. The rearrangement links TRBV12-5 to TRBJ2-7; 8 positions match TRBD1. The ends lost 2 bases at V and 5 bases at J; junction bases unmatched: 11. The CDR3 is 16 amino acids. Germline-derived CDR1 and CDR2 are LGHNT and FRNRAP. This CDR3 reads CASGLYLRQGSDEQYF. The CDR3 DNA reads TGTGCTAGTGGTTTGTACCTAAGACAGGGGTCGGACGAGCAGTACTTC.

The gene calls are TRBV4-3 and TRBJ1-1; D possibly corresponds to TRBD1 (5 bases). With 4 bases removed from V and 0 bases from J, the gap between germline ends came to 12 bases. The length of the CDR3 is 15 residues. Germline CDR1 LGHNA, CDR2 YSLEER. The CDR3 loop reads CASSPRDGLNTEAFF. As DNA, the CDR3 is TGCGCCAGCAGCCCCAGGGATGGCCTGAACACTGAAGCTTTCTTT.

This clone was seen a single time. The chain's CDR3 is CAISEKGDEAFF. The CDR3 coding sequence is TGTGCCATCAGTGAAAAGGGAGATGAAGCTTTCTTT. The rearrangement joins TRBV10-3 to TRBJ1-1; D gene uncertain. The CDR3 extends over 12 amino acids. CDR1 is ENHRY and CDR2 is SYGVKD in the germline V gene. Trimming removed 3 bases from V and 7 bases from J, with 9 bases in between.

The rearrangement links TRBV5-6 to TRBJ2-7, with 9 bases that match TRBD1. CDR1 and CDR2 from the germline V gene are SGHDT and YYEEEE. The V gene end was trimmed by 3 bases and the J gene end by 1 base; junction bases not matched to a gene: 5. The CDR3 loop spans 15 amino acids. This CDR3 reads CASSWRDRDSYEQYF. For the CDR3, the DNA is TGTGCCAGCAGCTGGCGGGACAGGGATTCCTACGAGCAGTACTTC.

This sequence joins TRBV5-1 and TRBJ2-2; no definite D call. Trimming removed 2 bases at V and 1 base at J, with 6 bases between. The germline V gene has CDR1 SGHRS and CDR2 YFSETQ. CDR3 length: 14 amino acids. CDR3 DNA sequence: TGCGCCAGCAGCTTACCGGGGAACACCGGGGAGCTGTTTTTT. Protein product: CASSLPGNTGELFF.

V usage is TRBV5-1 and J usage is TRBJ2-3, with D tentatively TRBD2 (5 bases). V lost 1 base and J 0 bases, leaving 9 bases between the germline ends. The CDR3 has 15 residues. In germline, CDR1 is SGHRS, CDR2 YFSETQ. The CDR3 DNA reads as TGCGCCAGCAGCTTGTCTAGCCCTAGCACAGATACGCAGTATTTT. Protein: CASSLSSPSTDTQYF.

This clone occurred a few times. The CDR3 region has the DNA TGTGCTAGTGGTTTGCCAGGGTTGTCCCACGAGCAGTACTTC. Protein: CASGLPGLSHEQYF. This chain joins TRBV12-5 and TRBJ2-7; a possible D gene is TRBD1 (5 bases). Deletions cut 2 bases from V and 5 bases from J, with 13 bases between. The CDR3 contains 14 residues. The germline gives CDR1 LGHNT, CDR2 FRNRAP.

The chain is built from TRBV11-3 and TRBJ2-1; TRBD1 might be the D (6 bases). This CDR3 contains 12 residues. Germline CDR1 SGHNT, CDR2 YENEEA. V was cut by 6 bases and J by 8 bases, with 11 bases left in between. CDR3 in DNA: TGTGCCAGCAGTCACAGGGTCGATGAGCAGTTCTTC. Its protein product is CASSHRVDEQFF.